This T cell receptor beta chain stems from a study of cytomegalovirus exposure and HLA in healthy donors. Looking at the study overall: A prior study identified over 100 million unique TCR beta sequences from 200 million or so T cells. General study findings and limits: Reported findings show TCR beta sequences accurately forecast HLA-A and HLA-B alleles in most subjects. The study flagged fewer than 200 TCR beta chains as cytomegalovirus-associated. Earlier analysis yielded a pattern in which most TCR beta V segments were productive about 90% or about 30% of the time.

The V gene's germline CDR1 is SQVTM and CDR2 ANQGSEA. The CDR3 covers 12 residues. Trimming pared 7 bases from V and 6 bases from J, leaving 13 bases between. Comment on this clone: Antigen unknown.

The primer mix had 60 Vbeta and 13 Jbeta primers. Measured with immunoSEQ multiplex PCR; TCRdb has only the in-frame clones, and not every one. Among about 170,000 clones listed, roughly 80% were seen once. The chain has TRBV29-1 and TRBJ2-1; D might be TRBD2 (5 bases). The source material was PBMCs. The receptor was derived from a male donor in good health and CMV-seronegative. The DNA of the CDR3 is TGCAGCGGACAACTTGGGAGCAATGAGCAGTTCTTC. Protein product: CSGQLGSNEQFF.